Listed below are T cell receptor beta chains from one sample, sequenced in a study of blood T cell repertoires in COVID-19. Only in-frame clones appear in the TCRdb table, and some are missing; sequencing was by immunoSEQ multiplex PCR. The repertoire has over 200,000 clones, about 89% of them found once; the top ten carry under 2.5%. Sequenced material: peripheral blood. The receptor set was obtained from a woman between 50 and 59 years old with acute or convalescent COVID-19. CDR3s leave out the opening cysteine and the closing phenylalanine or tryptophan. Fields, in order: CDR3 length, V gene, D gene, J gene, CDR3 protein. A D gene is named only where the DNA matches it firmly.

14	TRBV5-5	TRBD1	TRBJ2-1	ASSSTGGTGGNEQF
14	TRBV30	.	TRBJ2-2	AWSRLGAANTGELF
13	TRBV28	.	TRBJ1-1	ASSLRPPGNTEAF
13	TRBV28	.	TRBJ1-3	ASSFQGLSGNTIY
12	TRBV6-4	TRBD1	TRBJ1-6	ASSVQGANSPLH
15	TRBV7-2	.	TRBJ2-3	ASSLEILGGSTDTQY
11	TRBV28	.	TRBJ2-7	ASRAPQGFEQY
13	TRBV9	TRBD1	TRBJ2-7	ASSVQTGGVTEQY
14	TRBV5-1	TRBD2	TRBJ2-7	ASSDSGTSGRHEQY
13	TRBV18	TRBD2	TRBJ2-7	ASSPGLAEHYEQY
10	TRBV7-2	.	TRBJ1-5	ASSLRGRPQH
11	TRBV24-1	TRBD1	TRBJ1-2	ATQGAPNYGYT
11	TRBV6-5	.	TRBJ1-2	ASRPDSRQIYT
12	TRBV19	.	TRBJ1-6	ASIGAGYNSPLH
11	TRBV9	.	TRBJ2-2	ASSDRYTGELF
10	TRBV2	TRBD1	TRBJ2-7	ASSRQGDEQY
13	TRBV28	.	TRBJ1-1	ASSFEGEGDTEAF
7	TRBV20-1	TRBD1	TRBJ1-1	SAKGAAF
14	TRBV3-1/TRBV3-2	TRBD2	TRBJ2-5	ASSRPVAGEQETQY
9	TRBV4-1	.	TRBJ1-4	ASSRNEKLF
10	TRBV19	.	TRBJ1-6	ASQVRGSPLH
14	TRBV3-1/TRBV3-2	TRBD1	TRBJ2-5	ASSQGGTGGGKTQY
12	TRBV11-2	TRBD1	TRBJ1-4	ASSSGQGREKLF
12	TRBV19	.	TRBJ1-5	ASSTRQRNQPQH
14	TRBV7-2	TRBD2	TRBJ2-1	ASSPLVAGGYNEQF
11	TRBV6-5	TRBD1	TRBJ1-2	ASSRGTGSGYT
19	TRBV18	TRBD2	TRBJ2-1	ASSPDLHRTSGRNGPNEQF
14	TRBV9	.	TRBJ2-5	ASSVGGRAEGETQY
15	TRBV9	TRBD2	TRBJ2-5	ASSPRPTSGRSETQY
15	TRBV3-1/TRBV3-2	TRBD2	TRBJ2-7	ASSQLVGTSDIYEQY
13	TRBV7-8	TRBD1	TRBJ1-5	ASSFSDRGNQPQH
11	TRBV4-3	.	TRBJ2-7	ASSRGQNGEQY
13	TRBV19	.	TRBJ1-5	ASSIFPGSNQPQH
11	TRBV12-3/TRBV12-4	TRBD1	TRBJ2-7	ASKVQGKYEQY
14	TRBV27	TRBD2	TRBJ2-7	ASSLEIASGSEEQY
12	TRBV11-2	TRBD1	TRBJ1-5	ASSLGTGGQPQH
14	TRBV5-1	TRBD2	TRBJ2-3	ASSLVASGTLDTQY
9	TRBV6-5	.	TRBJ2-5	ASRYQETQY
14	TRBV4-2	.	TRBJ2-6	ASSQDQLSGANVLT
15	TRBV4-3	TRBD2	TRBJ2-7	ASSQVSPRAGAGEQY